The 9 T cell receptor beta chains reported below all come from one sample, sequenced in a study of shared clonotypes between healthy human individuals. Here immunoSEQ multiplex PCR was the method, and the copy in TCRdb shows in-frame clones only, minus some. Of about 1.5 million clones in the sample, 95% to 99% were seen once. The material sequenced was naive CD4+ T cells sorted from blood. Subset defined: CD45RA+ positively selected. The receptors shown here come from a man in his thirties or forties in good health.

The genes are TRBV7-8 and TRBJ2-3, with 13 bases fitting TRBD2. CDR3 length: 16 residues. Losses at the gene ends were 2 bases for V and 6 bases for J; bases not matched to a gene: 5. Germline loops: CDR1 SGHVS, CDR2 FQNEAQ. The CDR3 spells CASSLRLTSGRDTQYF. CDR3 in DNA: TGTGCCAGCAGCTTACGATTGACTAGCGGGAGGGATACGCAGTATTTT.

On this clone itself: Other DNA variants within this sample encode the same CDR3. The J gene is TRBJ1-5, the V gene TRBV28; no clear D gene. The CDR3 has 12 residues. The germline CDR1 and CDR2 sequences are MDHEN and SYDVKM. The ends were cut back, 8 bases at V and 2 bases at J, with 7 bases in the middle. The DNA of the CDR3 is TGTGCCAGCTCGAGAGGCAATCAGCCCCAGCATTTT. Its protein product is CASSRGNQPQHF.

The rearrangement links TRBV6-4 to TRBJ2-1; tentatively, D is TRBD1 or TRBD2 (6 bases each). The V end lost 3 bases, the J end lost 10 bases, and 16 bases lay between the germline ends. From germline, CDR1 is MRHNA and CDR2 SNTAGT. The CDR3 runs 14 residues. CDR3 residues: CASSEGGIGQEQFF. Here the CDR3 DNA reads TGTGCCAGCAGTGAGGGGGGCATAGGGCAGGAGCAGTTCTTC.

The rearrangement links TRBV27 to TRBJ2-7; 7 positions agree with TRBD2. Germline V gene lookup returns CDR1 MNHEY and CDR2 SMNVEV (reference sequence). This CDR3 contains 14 residues. J was trimmed by 3 bases and V by 2 bases; bases with no gene match: 4. CDR3 amino acids: CASSLAGVVYEQYF. DNA for the CDR3: TGTGCCAGCAGTTTAGCGGGAGTAGTCTACGAGCAGTACTTC.

The J gene is TRBJ2-7, the V gene TRBV19, with D perhaps TRBD1 (5 bases). Trimming shortened V by 3 bases and J by 2 bases, and 14 bases separated the two germline ends. CDR3 size: 15 residues. Germline CDR1 and CDR2: LNHDA and SQIVND (reference sequence). In DNA, the CDR3 is TGTGCCAGTAGTATCTCCAGACAGTCCACCTACGAGCAGTACTTC. It encodes CASSISRQSTYEQYF.

The rearrangement links TRBV7-2 to TRBJ1-3; 8 positions agree with TRBD1. Germline CDR1 and CDR2: SGHTA and FQGNSA. Germline trimming cut 2 bases from V and 5 bases from J; bases unmatched to any gene: 8. The CDR3 length is 16 residues. The CDR3 DNA follows: TGTGCCAGCAGCTTATGGGCAGGGGGCACTAGAAACACCATATATTTT. It yields the protein CASSLWAGGTRNTIYF.

This chain links TRBV2 with TRBJ2-2; D is ambiguous. The CDR3 contains 13 residues. The ends were cut back, 6 bases at V and 1 base at J, with 6 bases in the middle. Germline-derived CDR1 and CDR2 are SNHLY and FYNNEI. The CDR3 loop is CASSTENTGELFF. The CDR3 nucleotides are TGTGCCAGCAGCACAGAGAACACCGGGGAGCTGTTTTTT.

The DNA for the CDR3 is TGTGCCAGCAGGACTAGCGGGAGGGCTTCTGGGGAGCTGTTTTTT. Translating it yields CASRTSGRASGELFF. The chain links TRBV6-1 to TRBJ2-2; the match to TRBD2 covers 14 bases. Germline CDR1 and CDR2: MNHNS and SASEGT. The CDR3 runs 15 residues. Trimming at V came to 6 bases and at J to 8 bases, leaving 5 bases not matched to a gene.

The chain joins TRBV27 to TRBJ2-1; D is uncertain. Per germline, CDR1 MNHEY and CDR2 SMNVEV (reference sequence). Trimming stripped 3 bases from V and 4 bases from J, with 10 bases between. CDR3 length: 14 residues. DNA for the CDR3: TGTGCCAGCAGTTTTAGGCTAGGTTACAATGAGCAGTTCTTC. This encodes CASSFRLGYNEQFF.